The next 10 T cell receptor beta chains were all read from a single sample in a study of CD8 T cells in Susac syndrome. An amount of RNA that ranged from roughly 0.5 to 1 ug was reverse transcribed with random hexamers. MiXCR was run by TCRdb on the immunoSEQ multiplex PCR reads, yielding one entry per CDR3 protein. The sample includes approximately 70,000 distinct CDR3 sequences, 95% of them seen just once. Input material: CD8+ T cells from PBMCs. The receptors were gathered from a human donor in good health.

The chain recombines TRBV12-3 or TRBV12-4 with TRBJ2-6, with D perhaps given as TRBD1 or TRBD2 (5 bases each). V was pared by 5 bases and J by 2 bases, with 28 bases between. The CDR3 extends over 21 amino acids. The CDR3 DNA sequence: TGTGCCAGCAGTCCGCACCCTTGGGACGTTCCTGATGGGGCTGGGGCCAACGTCCTGACTTTC. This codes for CASSPHPWDVPDGAGANVLTF.

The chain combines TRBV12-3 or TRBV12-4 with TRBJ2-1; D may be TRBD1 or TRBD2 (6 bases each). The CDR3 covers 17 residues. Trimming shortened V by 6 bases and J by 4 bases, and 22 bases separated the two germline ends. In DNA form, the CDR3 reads TGTGCCAGCAGCCATCTGGGGTCGGGGGCCTCTTACAATGAGCAGTTCTTC. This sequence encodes CASSHLGSGASYNEQFF.

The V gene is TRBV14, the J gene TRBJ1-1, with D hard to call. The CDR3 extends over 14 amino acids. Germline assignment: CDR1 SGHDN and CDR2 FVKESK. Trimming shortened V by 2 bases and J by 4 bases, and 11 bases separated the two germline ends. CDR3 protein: CASSQFAKGTEAFF. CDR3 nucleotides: TGTGCCAGCAGCCAATTCGCGAAAGGCACTGAAGCTTTCTTT.

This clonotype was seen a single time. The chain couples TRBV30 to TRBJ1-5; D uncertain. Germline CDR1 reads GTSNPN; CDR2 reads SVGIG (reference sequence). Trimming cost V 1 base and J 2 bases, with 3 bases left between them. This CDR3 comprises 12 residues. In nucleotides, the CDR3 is TGTGCCTGGAGTGGAGGCAATCAGCCCCAGCATTTT. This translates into CAWSGGNQPQHF.

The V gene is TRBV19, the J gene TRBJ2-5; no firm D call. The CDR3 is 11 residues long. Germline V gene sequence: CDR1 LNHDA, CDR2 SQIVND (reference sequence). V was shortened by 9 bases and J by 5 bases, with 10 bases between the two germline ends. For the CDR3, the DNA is TGTGCCAGCGGGTCGATGGAGACCCAGTACTTC. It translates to CASGSMETQYF.

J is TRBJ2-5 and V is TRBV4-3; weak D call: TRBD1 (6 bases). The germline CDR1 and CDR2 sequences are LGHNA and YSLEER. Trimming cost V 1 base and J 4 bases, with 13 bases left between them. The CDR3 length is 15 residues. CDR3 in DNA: TGCGCCAGCAGCCAAGCATCAGGGGTTTTAGAGACCCAGTACTTC. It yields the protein CASSQASGVLETQYF.

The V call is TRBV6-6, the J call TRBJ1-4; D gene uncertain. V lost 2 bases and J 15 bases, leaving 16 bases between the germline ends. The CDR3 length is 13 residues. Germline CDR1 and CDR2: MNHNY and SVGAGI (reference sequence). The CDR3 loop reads CASSYISARALFF. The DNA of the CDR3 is TGTGCCAGCAGTTACATATCAGCACGGGCATTGTTTTTT.

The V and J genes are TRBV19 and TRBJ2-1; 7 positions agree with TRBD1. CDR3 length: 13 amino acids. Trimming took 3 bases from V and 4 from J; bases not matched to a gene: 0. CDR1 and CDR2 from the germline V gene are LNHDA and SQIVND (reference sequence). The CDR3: CASSMGQYNEQFF. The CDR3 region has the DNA TGTGCCAGTAGTATGGGACAGTACAATGAGCAGTTCTTC.

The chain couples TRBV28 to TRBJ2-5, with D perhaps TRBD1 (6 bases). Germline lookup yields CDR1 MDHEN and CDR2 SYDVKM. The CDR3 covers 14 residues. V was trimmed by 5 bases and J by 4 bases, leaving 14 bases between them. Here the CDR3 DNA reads TGTGCCAGCAGTCTGGACCTGACAGGAGAGACCCAGTACTTC. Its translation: CASSLDLTGETQYF. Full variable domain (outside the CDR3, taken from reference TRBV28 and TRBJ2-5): DVKVTQSSRYLVKRTGEKVFLECVQDMDHENMFWYRQDPGLGLRLIYFSYDVKMKEKGDIPEGYSVSREKKERFSLILESASTNQTSMYLCASSLDLTGETQYFGPGTRLLVL.

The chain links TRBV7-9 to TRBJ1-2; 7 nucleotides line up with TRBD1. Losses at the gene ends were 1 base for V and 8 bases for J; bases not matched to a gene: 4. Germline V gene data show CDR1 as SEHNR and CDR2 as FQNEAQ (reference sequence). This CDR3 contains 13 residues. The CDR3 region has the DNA TGTGCCAGCAGCTTAGACCCGACAGGGGGCTACACCTTC. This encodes CASSLDPTGGYTF. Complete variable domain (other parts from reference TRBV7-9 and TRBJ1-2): DTGVSQNPRHKITKRGQNVTFRCDPISEHNRLYWYRQTLGQGPEFLTYFQNEAQLEKSRLLSDRFSAERPKGSFSTLEIQRTEQGDSAMYLCASSLDPTGGYTFGSGTRLTVV.